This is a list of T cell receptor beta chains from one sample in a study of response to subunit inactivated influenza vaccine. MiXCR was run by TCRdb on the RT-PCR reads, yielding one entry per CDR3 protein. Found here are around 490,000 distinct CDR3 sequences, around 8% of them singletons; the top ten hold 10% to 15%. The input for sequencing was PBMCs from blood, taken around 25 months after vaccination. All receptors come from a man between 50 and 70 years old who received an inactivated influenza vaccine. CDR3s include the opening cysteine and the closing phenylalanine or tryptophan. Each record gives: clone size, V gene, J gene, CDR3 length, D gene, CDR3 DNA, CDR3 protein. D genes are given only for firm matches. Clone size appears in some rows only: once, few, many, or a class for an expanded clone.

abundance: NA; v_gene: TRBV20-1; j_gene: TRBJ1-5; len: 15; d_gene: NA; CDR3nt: TGCAGTGCCAGTGTAGGGGGGGTGGACAATCAGCCCCAGCATTTT; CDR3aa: CSASVGGVDNQPQHF
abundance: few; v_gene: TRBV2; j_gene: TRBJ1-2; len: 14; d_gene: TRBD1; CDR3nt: TGTGCCAGCAGACCGGGACAGGGGATCGATGGCTACACCTTC; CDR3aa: CASRPGQGIDGYTF
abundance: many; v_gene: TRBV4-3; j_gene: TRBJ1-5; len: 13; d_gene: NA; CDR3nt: TGCGCCAGCCTTGGGGGCCCCATTCAGCCCCAGCATTTT; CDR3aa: CASLGGPIQPQHF
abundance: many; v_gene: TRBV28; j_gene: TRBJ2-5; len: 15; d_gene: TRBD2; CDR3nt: TGTGCCAGCAGTGGTAGCGGGACCATCCAAGAGACCCAGTACTTC; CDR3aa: CASSGSGTIQETQYF
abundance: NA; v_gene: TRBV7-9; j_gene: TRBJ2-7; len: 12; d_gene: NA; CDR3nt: TGTGCCAGCAGCTTAGACTCGGACGAGCAGTACTTC; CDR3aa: CASSLDSDEQYF
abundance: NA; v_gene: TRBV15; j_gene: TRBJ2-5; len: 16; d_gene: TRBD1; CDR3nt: TGTGCCACCAGCAGAAACTGGGACAGGCAGCACGAGACCCAGTACTTC; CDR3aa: CATSRNWDRQHETQYF
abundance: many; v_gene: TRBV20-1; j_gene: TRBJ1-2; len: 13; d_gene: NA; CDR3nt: TGCAGTGCTAGAGTTGCAGGGGACTATGGCTACACCTTC; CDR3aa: CSARVAGDYGYTF
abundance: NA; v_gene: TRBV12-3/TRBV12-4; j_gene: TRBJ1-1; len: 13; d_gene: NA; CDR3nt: TGTGCCAGCAGGCACGTGGGGGCAACTGAAGCTTTCTTT; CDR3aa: CASRHVGATEAFF
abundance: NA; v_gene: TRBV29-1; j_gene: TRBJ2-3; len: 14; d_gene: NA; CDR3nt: TGCAGCGTTGGGAGAGGGTCGAGCACAGATACGCAGTATTTT; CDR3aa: CSVGRGSSTDTQYF
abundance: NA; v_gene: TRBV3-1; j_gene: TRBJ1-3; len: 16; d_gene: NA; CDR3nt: TGTGCCAGCAGCCAATACCCAAACGGACAGCGAAACACCATATATTTT; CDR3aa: CASSQYPNGQRNTIYF